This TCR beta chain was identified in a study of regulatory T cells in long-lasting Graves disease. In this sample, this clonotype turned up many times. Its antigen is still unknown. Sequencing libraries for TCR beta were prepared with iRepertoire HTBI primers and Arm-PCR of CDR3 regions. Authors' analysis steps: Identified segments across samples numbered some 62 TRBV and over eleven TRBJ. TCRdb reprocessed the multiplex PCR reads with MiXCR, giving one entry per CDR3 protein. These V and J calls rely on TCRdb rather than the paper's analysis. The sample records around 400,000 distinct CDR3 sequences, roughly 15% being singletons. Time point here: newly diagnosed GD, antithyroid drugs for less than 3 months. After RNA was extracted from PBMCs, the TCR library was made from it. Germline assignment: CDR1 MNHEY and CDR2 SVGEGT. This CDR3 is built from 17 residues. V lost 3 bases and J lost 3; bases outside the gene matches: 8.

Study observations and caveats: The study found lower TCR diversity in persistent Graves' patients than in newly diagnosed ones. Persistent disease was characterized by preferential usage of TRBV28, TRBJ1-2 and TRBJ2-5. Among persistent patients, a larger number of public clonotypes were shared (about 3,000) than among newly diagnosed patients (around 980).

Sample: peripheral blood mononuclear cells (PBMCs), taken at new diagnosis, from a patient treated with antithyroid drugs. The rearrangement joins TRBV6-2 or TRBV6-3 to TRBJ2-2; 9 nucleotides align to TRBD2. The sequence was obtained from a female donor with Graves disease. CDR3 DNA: TGTGCCAGCAGTTATATCGGCGGGAGGGAAGACACCGGGGAGCTGTTTTTT. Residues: CASSYIGGREDTGELFF.